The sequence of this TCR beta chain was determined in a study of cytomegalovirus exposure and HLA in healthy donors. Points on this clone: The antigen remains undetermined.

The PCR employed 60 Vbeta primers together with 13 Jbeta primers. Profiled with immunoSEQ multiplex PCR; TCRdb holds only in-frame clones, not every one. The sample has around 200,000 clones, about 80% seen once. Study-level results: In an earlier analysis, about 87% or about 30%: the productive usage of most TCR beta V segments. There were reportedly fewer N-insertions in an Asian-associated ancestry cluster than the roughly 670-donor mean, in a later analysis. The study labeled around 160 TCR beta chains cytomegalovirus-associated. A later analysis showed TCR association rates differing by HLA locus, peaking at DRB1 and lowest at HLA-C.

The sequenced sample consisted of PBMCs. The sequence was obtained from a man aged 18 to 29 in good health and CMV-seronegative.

The chain's CDR3 is CASSLAGSPRAQYF. Written as DNA, the CDR3 is TGCGCCAGCAGCTTGGCCGGTAGCCCCAGGGCCCAGTACTTC. The genes are TRBV5-1 and TRBJ2-5, with TRBD1 as a possible D gene (5 bases). Trimming stripped 0 bases from V and 9 bases from J, with 15 bases between. This CDR3 has 14 amino acids. From germline, CDR1 is SGHRS and CDR2 YFSETQ.